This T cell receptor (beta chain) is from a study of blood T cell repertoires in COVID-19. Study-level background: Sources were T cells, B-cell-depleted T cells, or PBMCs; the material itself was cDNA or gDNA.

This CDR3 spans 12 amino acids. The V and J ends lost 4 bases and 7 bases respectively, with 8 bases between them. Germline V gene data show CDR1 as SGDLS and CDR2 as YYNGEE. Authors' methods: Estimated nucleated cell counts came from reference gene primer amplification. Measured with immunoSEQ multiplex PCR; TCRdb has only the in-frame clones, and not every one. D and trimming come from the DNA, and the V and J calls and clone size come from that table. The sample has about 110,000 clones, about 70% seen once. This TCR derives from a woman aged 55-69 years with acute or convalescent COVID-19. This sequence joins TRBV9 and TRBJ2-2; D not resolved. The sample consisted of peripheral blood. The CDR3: CASSLSRGELFF. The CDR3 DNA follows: TGTGCCAGCAGCCTAAGTCGCGGGGAGCTGTTTTTT.